This record concerns one T cell receptor beta chain sequence. The antigen remains undetermined. TCRdb reanalysed the reads using MiXCR and keeps one entry per CDR3 protein. The sample lists around 78,000 distinct CDR3 sequences; about 24% were seen once. This sample stems from a study of T cell repertoires in cytomegalovirus infection. Study overall: Use of recently identified HLA-C-restricted and well-studied HLA-B-restricted CMV epitopes was part of the study. Public signatures in TCR beta pointed to CMV infection and matching HLA type.

General observations from the study: The ex vivo response showed dominance by HLA-C-restricted CMV-specific TCR beta clonotypes. Identification of carriers of CMV plus the relevant HLA was performed using cumulative public TCR beta family frequency.

Trimming took 10 bases from V and 7 from J; bases not matched to a gene: 13. CDR3 length: 14 amino acids. Germline CDR1 is MNHNS and CDR2 is SASEGT. Sequenced material: CD8+ T cells from cultured PBMCs, taken from culture after CMV antigen stimulation. The sequence was collected from a human donor in good health (CMV status not recorded). Some clones in this sample may be carry-over from other donors' samples. The chain employs TRBV6-1 and TRBJ1-5, with 7 bases fitting TRBD1. The CDR3 loop is CATIRGDGQQPQHF. CDR3 bases: TGTGCCACGATCAGGGGGGACGGACAGCAGCCCCAGCATTTT.